This T cell receptor beta chain originates from a study of blood T cell repertoires in COVID-19. Study details: Samples of COVID-19 (acute and convalescent) were obtained from the United States, Italy and Spain. From T cells, B-cell-depleted T cells, or PBMCs came the material, which was cDNA or gDNA.

In the authors' workflow: Nucleated cell number was recorded as an estimate derived from reference gene primer amplification. The assay was immunoSEQ multiplex PCR, and TCRdb's table has in-frame clones only and misses some. V and J calls and clone size are those listed in that table; D and trimming were worked out from the DNA. The table shows about 300,000 clones, with roughly 86% occurring only once. The sample taken for sequencing was peripheral blood. The source is a young man with active or convalescent COVID-19.

As DNA, the CDR3 is TGTGCCAGCAGCTTAGGACAGGGAGTCGGGTATAATTCACCCCTCCACTTT. Translating it yields CASSLGQGVGYNSPLHF. This chain links TRBV11-2 with TRBJ1-6, with TRBD1 matching over 7 bases. This CDR3 has 17 amino acids. Germline loops: CDR1 SGHAT, CDR2 FQNNGV. V gave up 1 base and J gave up 4 bases; unmatched junction bases: 7.